This record concerns one T cell receptor beta chain sequence. The target antigen is unknown. CD4+ naive, central memory, regulatory and stem cell-like memory cells were sorted via CD45RO/CCR7/CD25/CD127/CD95/CD27. Once sorted, every population was more than 95% pure. These data belong to a study of beta chain features in type 1 diabetes. In the study overall: When patients were set against healthy donors, age, gender and cell yields were similar. Overall study findings and caveats: Junctions at VDJ sites from type 1 diabetes patients had fewer insertions and more deletions.

Reverse transcription of all isolated RNA meant that expressed TCRB transcripts were sequenced. Assay: immunoSEQ multiplex PCR; the TCRdb copy retains only in-frame clones and omits some. The sample holds a few hundred thousand clones, about 30% seen once. The clonotype comes from a man aged 30 to 45 in good health. Material for sequencing was central memory CD4+ T cells from blood.

CDR3: CASSVAGGRASGELFF. Here the CDR3 DNA reads TGTGCCAGCAGCGTAGCCGGCGGGAGGGCCAGCGGGGAGCTGTTTTTT. The genes are TRBV9 and TRBJ2-2; TRBD2 aligns across 9 bases. CDR1 is SGDLS, CDR2 YYNGEE, per germline. Unmatched junction bases numbered 7, after V lost 0 bases and J lost 7 bases. This CDR3 contains 16 residues. Combining the CDR3 with reference TRBV9 and TRBJ2-2 gives the whole variable domain DSGVTQTPKHLITATGQRVTLRCSPRSGDLSVYWYQQSLDQGLQFLIQYYNGEERAKGNILERFSAQQFPDLHSELNLSSLELGDSALYFCASSVAGGRASGELFFGEGSRLTVL.